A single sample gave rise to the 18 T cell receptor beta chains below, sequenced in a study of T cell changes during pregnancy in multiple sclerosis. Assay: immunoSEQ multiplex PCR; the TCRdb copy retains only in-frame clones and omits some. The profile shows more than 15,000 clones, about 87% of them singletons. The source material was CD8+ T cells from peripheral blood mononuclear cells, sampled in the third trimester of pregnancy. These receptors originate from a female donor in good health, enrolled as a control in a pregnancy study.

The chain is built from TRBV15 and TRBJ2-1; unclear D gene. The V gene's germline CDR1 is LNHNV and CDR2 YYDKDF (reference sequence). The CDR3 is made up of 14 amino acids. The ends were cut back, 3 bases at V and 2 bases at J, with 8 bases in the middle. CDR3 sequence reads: CATSSEDTYNEQFF. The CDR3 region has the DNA TGTGCCACCAGCAGCGAAGACACCTACAATGAGCAGTTCTTC.

In nucleotides, the CDR3 is TGTGCCAGCAGTTTTGGGGGGAACTACGAGCAGTACTTC. Its translation is CASSFGGNYEQYF. This rearrangement joins TRBV27 to TRBJ2-7; perhaps TRBD2 as D (6 bases). This CDR3 region has 13 residues. In germline, CDR1 is MNHEY, CDR2 SMNVEV (reference sequence). Trimming left V 3 bases short and J 3 bases short, with 9 bases between.

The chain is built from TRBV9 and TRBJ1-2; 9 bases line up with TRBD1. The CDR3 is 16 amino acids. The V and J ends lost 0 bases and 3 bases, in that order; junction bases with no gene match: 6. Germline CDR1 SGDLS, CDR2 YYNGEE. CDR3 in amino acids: CASSVDHTGGDYGYTF. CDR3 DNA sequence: TGTGCCAGCAGCGTAGATCATACAGGGGGCGACTATGGCTACACCTTC.

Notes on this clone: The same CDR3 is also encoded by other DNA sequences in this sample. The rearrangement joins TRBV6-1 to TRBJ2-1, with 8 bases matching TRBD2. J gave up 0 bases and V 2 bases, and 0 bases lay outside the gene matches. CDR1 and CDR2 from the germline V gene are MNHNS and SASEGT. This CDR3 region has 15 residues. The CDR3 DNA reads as TGTGCCAGCAGTGAACTAGCGGGCTCCTACAATGAGCAGTTCTTC. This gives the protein CASSELAGSYNEQFF.

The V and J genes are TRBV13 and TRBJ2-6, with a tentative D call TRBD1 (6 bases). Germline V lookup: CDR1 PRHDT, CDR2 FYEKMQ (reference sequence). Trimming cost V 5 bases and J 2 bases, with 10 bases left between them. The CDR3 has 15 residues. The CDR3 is CASSIQGAGANVLTF. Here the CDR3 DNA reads TGTGCCAGCAGCATACAGGGAGCTGGGGCCAACGTCCTGACTTTC.

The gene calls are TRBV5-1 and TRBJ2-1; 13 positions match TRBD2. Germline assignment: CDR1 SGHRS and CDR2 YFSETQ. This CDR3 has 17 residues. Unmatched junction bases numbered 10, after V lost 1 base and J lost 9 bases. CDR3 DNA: TGCGCCAGCAGCTTGATACCGACTAGCGGGGGGAAGAGTGAGCAGTTCTTC. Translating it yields CASSLIPTSGGKSEQFF.

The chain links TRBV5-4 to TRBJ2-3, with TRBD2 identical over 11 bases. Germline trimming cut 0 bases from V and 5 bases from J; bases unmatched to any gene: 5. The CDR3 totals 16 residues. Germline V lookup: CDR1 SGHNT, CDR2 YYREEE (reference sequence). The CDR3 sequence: CASSLELAGAGDTQYF. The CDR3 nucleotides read TGTGCCAGCAGCTTGGAACTAGCGGGAGCTGGAGATACGCAGTATTTT.

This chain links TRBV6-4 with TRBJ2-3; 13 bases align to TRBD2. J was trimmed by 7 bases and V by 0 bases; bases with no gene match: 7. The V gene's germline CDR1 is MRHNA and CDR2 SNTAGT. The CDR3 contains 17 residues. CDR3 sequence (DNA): TGTGCCAGCAGTGACTCGAGGACTAGCGGGGGAGTAAATACGCAGTATTTT. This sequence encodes CASSDSRTSGGVNTQYF.

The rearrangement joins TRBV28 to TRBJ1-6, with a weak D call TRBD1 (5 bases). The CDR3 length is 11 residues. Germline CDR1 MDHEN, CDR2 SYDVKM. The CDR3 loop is CGGGSRSPLHF. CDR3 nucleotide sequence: TGTGGGGGGGGGTCGCGTTCACCCCTCCACTTT.

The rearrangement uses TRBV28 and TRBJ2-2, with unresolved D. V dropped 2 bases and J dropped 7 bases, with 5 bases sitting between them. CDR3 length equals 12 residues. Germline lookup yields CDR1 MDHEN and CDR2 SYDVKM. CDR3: CASSLGGGELFF. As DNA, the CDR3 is TGTGCCAGCAGTTTAGGCGGCGGGGAGCTGTTTTTT.

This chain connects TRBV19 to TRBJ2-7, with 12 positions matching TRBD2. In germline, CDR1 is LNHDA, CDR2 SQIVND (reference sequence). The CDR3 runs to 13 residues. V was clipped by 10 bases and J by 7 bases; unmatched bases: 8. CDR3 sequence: CATRTSGEGEQYF. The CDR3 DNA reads TGTGCCACCAGGACTAGCGGGGAAGGAGAGCAGTACTTC.

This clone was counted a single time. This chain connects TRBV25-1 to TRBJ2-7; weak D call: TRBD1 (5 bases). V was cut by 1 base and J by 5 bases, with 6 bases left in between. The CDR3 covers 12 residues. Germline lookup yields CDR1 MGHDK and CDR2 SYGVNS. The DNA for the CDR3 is TGTGCCAGCAGTGAATTCAGGGACGAGCAGTACTTC. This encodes CASSEFRDEQYF.

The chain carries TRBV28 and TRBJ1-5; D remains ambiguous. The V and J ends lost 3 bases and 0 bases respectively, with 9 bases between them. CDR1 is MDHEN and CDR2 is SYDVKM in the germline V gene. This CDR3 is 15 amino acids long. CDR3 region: CASSFRGDSNQPQHF. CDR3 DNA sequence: TGTGCCAGCAGTTTCCGGGGTGATAGCAATCAGCCCCAGCATTTT.

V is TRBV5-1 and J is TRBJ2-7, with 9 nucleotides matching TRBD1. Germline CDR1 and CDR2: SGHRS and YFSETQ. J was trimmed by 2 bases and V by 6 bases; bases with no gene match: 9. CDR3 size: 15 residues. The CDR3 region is CASTPLGTGPYEQYF. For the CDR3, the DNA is TGCGCCAGCACCCCTTTGGGGACAGGGCCCTACGAGCAGTACTTC.

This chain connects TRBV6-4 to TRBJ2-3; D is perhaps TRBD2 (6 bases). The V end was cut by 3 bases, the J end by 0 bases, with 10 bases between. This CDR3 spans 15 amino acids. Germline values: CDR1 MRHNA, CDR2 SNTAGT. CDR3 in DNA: TGTGCCAGCAGTGAGGGCGGGACTAGCACAGATACGCAGTATTTT. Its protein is CASSEGGTSTDTQYF.

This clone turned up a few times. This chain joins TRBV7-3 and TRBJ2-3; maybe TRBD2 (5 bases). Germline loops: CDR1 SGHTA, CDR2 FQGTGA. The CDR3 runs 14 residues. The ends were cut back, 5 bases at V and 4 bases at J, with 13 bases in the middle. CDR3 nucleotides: TGTGCCAGCAGCCCACTAGGTGGCGCAGATACGCAGTATTTT. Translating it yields CASSPLGGADTQYF.

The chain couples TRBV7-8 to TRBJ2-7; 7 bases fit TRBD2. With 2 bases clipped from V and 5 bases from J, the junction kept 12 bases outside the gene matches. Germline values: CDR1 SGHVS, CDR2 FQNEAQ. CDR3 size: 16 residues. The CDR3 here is CASSLILGAGTDEQYF. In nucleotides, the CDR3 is TGTGCCAGCAGCTTAATTTTGGGAGCGGGGACTGACGAGCAGTACTTC.

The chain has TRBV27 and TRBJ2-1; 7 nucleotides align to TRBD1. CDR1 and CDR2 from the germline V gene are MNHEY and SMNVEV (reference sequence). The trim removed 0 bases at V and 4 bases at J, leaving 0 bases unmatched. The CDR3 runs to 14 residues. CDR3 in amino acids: CASSLSRGYNEQFF. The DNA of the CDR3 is TGTGCCAGCAGTTTATCCAGGGGGTACAATGAGCAGTTCTTC.